These T cell receptor beta chains were read from a single sample in a study of T-cell memory formation after mild COVID-19. From the 5' RACE reads, TCRdb called clonotypes with MiXCR, one entry per CDR3 protein. The table lists hundreds of thousands of distinct CDR3 sequences, around 28% of them singletons. Sequenced: PBMCs or a T cell subset sorted from them (not recorded which). The origin of the receptors is an adult woman who had mild COVID-19 (a few samples of this study predate the infection). Cell type and time point are not known. Each CDR3 is given with its conserved first and last residue. Fields, in order: CDR3 protein, CDR3 DNA, V gene, clone size, D gene, J gene. The D gene is left open where the match is weak. Where a row states a size, it is once, few, many or the class of an expanded clone; other rows omit it.

CDR3: CASSTGQDNSPLHF
DNA: TGTGCCAGCAGCACGGGACAGGATAATTCACCCCTCCACTTT
V: TRBV6-1
size: once
D: TRBD1
J: TRBJ1-6

CDR3: CASSQDPLWTSGRVNEQFF
DNA: TGTGCCAGCAGCCAAGATCCCCTGTGGACTAGCGGGAGGGTAAATGAGCAGTTCTTC
V: TRBV3-1
size: .
D: TRBD2
J: TRBJ2-1

CDR3: CSATRQGGVYEQYF
DNA: TGCAGTGCTACACGACAGGGGGGAGTCTACGAGCAGTACTTC
V: TRBV20-1
size: .
D: TRBD1
J: TRBJ2-7

CDR3: CASSLAPGGYSYEQYF
DNA: TGTGCCAGCAGCTTAGCCCCAGGGGGATACTCCTACGAGCAGTACTTC
V: TRBV7-9
size: .
D: TRBD1
J: TRBJ2-7

CDR3: CASSDRGHGRQETQYF
DNA: TGTGCCAGCAGTGATAGGGGGCACGGGAGGCAAGAGACCCAGTACTTC
V: TRBV2
size: .
D: .
J: TRBJ2-5

CDR3: CASRQQGSEAFF
DNA: TGTGCCAGCAGGCAACAGGGTTCTGAAGCTTTCTTT
V: TRBV3-1
size: few
D: .
J: TRBJ1-1

CDR3: CASRPARSGANVLTF
DNA: TGTGCCAGCAGACCAGCGCGCTCTGGGGCCAACGTCCTGACTTTC
V: TRBV6-1
size: .
D: .
J: TRBJ2-6

CDR3: CASKAESNQPQHF
DNA: TGTGCCAGCAAGGCAGAGAGCAATCAGCCCCAGCATTTT
V: TRBV6-2/TRBV6-3
size: few
D: .
J: TRBJ1-5

CDR3: CASSLSPLAGGPLGELFF
DNA: TGTGCCAGCAGCTTAAGTCCCCTAGCGGGAGGGCCCCTCGGGGAGCTGTTTTTT
V: TRBV7-2
size: .
D: TRBD2
J: TRBJ2-2

CDR3: CATSRDRGSVYNEQFF
DNA: TGTGCCACCAGCAGAGACAGGGGGTCGGTCTACAATGAGCAGTTCTTC
V: TRBV15
size: .
D: TRBD1
J: TRBJ2-1

CDR3: CATSDARSEQFF
DNA: TGTGCCACCAGTGATGCGCGGAGCGAGCAGTTCTTC
V: TRBV24-1
size: few
D: .
J: TRBJ2-1

CDR3: CASSAEDRVGSLNQPQHF
DNA: TGTGCCAGCAGTGCCGAGGACAGGGTTGGATCTCTGAATCAGCCCCAGCATTTT
V: TRBV7-2
size: .
D: TRBD1
J: TRBJ1-5

CDR3: CATRSVGLSNEQFF
DNA: TGTGCCACGAGGAGCGTCGGGCTGTCGAATGAGCAGTTCTTC
V: TRBV6-5
size: .
D: .
J: TRBJ2-1

CDR3: CSARRRVETNYGYTF
DNA: TGCAGTGCTAGGCGGAGGGTTGAGACTAACTATGGCTACACCTTC
V: TRBV20-1
size: .
D: .
J: TRBJ1-2

CDR3: CSVEDRRRAFF
DNA: TGCAGCGTTGAAGATCGACGGAGGGCTTTCTTT
V: TRBV29-1
size: few
D: .
J: TRBJ1-1

CDR3: CASSSSGGKETQYF
DNA: TGTGCCAGCAGCTCTAGCGGGGGGAAAGAGACCCAGTACTTC
V: TRBV12-3/TRBV12-4
size: .
D: TRBD2
J: TRBJ2-5

CDR3: CASSLWLGTNYGYTF
DNA: TGTGCCAGCAGCTTGTGGCTCGGGACCAACTATGGCTACACCTTC
V: TRBV5-5
size: few
D: .
J: TRBJ1-2

CDR3: CSVEQRLNTEAFF
DNA: TGCAGCGTTGAACAGAGGTTGAACACTGAAGCTTTCTTT
V: TRBV29-1
size: .
D: .
J: TRBJ1-1

CDR3: CASSSRAGGGGDTQYF
DNA: TGTGCCAGCAGCTCCAGAGCGGGAGGGGGAGGAGATACGCAGTATTTT
V: TRBV7-9
size: few
D: TRBD2
J: TRBJ2-3

CDR3: CASSIGSVRSYGYTF
DNA: TGTGCCAGTAGTATTGGGTCGGTCAGGAGCTATGGCTACACCTTC
V: TRBV19
size: .
D: .
J: TRBJ1-2

CDR3: CSARLGAQETQYF
DNA: TGCAGTGCTAGATTGGGGGCCCAAGAGACCCAGTACTTC
V: TRBV20-1
size: few
D: .
J: TRBJ2-5

CDR3: CASSDSGTLSYEQYF
DNA: TGTGCCAGCAGTGATTCAGGGACACTTTCCTACGAGCAGTACTTC
V: TRBV25-1
size: .
D: .
J: TRBJ2-7

CDR3: CASSLAPLAGGYKQFF
DNA: TGCGCCAGCAGCTTGGCCCCCCTAGCGGGGGGTTACAAGCAGTTCTTC
V: TRBV5-1
size: .
D: TRBD2
J: TRBJ2-1

CDR3: CASSLGIAANTGELFF
DNA: TGTGCCAGCAGCTTGGGAATAGCCGCGAACACCGGGGAGCTGTTTTTT
V: TRBV5-6
size: .
D: .
J: TRBJ2-2

CDR3: CASSLGLAGGPAAQYF
DNA: TGTGCCAGCAGCTTGGGACTAGCGGGAGGGCCAGCGGCGCAGTATTTT
V: TRBV7-2
size: few
D: TRBD2
J: TRBJ2-3

CDR3: CSARPLLQGSPGELFF
DNA: TGCAGTGCTAGGCCCCTTTTACAGGGTAGTCCCGGGGAGCTGTTTTTT
V: TRBV20-1
size: .
D: .
J: TRBJ2-2

CDR3: CASSLGGEEYF
DNA: TGTGCCAGCAGCTTAGGCGGGGAGGAGTACTTC
V: TRBV11-3
size: .
D: .
J: TRBJ2-5

CDR3: CASSGRTGLTDTQYF
DNA: TGTGCCAGCAGCGGAAGAACAGGGCTCACAGATACGCAGTATTTT
V: TRBV5-5
size: .
D: .
J: TRBJ2-3

CDR3: CASRLVSTDTQYF
DNA: TGTGCCAGCAGACTAGTTAGCACAGATACGCAGTATTTT
V: TRBV5-6
size: few
D: .
J: TRBJ2-3

CDR3: CATSRVKTGFKDTLNTEAFF
DNA: TGTGCCACCAGCAGAGTTAAGACAGGGTTTAAGGATACTCTCAACACTGAAGCTTTCTTT
V: TRBV15
size: .
D: TRBD1
J: TRBJ1-1

CDR3: CSARGVTNTEAFF
DNA: TGCAGTGCTAGAGGGGTGACGAACACTGAAGCTTTCTTT
V: TRBV20-1
size: many
D: .
J: TRBJ1-1

CDR3: CASNPIRNSNGYTF
DNA: TGTGCCAGCAATCCGATTAGGAATTCTAATGGCTACACCTTC
V: TRBV11-2
size: .
D: .
J: TRBJ1-2

CDR3: CASSPLSGTRRVADTQYF
DNA: TGTGCCAGCAGCCCCCTCAGCGGGACCCGGCGGGTTGCAGATACGCAGTATTTT
V: TRBV7-9
size: .
D: TRBD2
J: TRBJ2-3

CDR3: CASSPTGAKEKLFF
DNA: TGCGCCAGCAGCCCGACAGGGGCAAAAGAAAAACTGTTTTTT
V: TRBV5-1
size: .
D: TRBD1
J: TRBJ1-4

CDR3: CASSQVTFEPRQYF
DNA: TGCGCCAGCAGCCAAGTCACATTTGAACCTCGGCAGTACTTC
V: TRBV4-1
size: few
D: .
J: TRBJ2-7

CDR3: CASSQESASSYEQYF
DNA: TGTGCCAGCAGCCAAGAGTCGGCCTCCTCCTACGAGCAGTACTTC
V: TRBV4-2
size: many
D: .
J: TRBJ2-7

CDR3: CATSNRDLDEQFF
DNA: TGTGCCACCAGCAACCGGGACCTCGATGAGCAGTTCTTC
V: TRBV15
size: .
D: .
J: TRBJ2-1